Listed below are T cell receptor beta chains from one sample, sequenced in a study of cytomegalovirus exposure and HLA in healthy donors. Method: immunoSEQ multiplex PCR; TCRdb's copy keeps in-frame clones and lacks some. In the table there are approximately 60,000 clones, 90% to 95% of which are singletons. Sequencing was performed on PBMCs. The receptors derive from a woman younger than 30 in good health and CMV-seronegative. CDR3s include the opening cysteine and the closing phenylalanine or tryptophan. A D gene is named only where the DNA matches it firmly. Size tells how often a clone was seen (once, few, many) or the class of an expanded clone, and some rows leave it out.

clone size	V gene	D gene	J gene	CDR3 DNA	CDR3 protein
.	TRBV6-1	TRBD2	TRBJ2-7	TGTGCCAGCAGCCCAAGCGGCGGGGGGGCGGACGAGCAGTACTTC	CASSPSGGGADEQYF
.	TRBV5-1	.	TRBJ1-1	TGCGCCAGCAGCGATTATGACAGCGATGGGACTGAAGCTTTCTTT	CASSDYDSDGTEAFF
.	TRBV9	TRBD1	TRBJ1-4	TGTGCCAGCAGCAGGGGACAGTCGAATCCGTGGGAAAAACTGTTTTTT	CASSRGQSNPWEKLFF
once	TRBV6-1	TRBD1	TRBJ1-2	TGTGCCAGCAGTGGACAGGGTCGGGGCTATGGCTACACCTTC	CASSGQGRGYGYTF
.	TRBV6-1	.	TRBJ2-7	TGTGCCAGCAGTGAATCCTGGTTTGCTACCTTC	CASSESWFATF
.	TRBV7-3	TRBD1	TRBJ2-3	TGTGCCAGCAGCCAGAGGGGGCTCAGCACAGATACGCAGTATTTT	CASSQRGLSTDTQYF
.	TRBV11-3	TRBD2	TRBJ2-6	TGTGCCAGCAGCTCCCCTCTAGCGGGGGGGGCCAACGTCCTGACTTTC	CASSSPLAGGANVLTF
once	TRBV2	.	TRBJ2-1	TGTGCCAGCAGACCCAGCGGAAACAATGAGCAGTTCTTC	CASRPSGNNEQFF
few	TRBV15	.	TRBJ2-1	TGTGCCACCAGCAGAGAGTCCGGTTCCTACAATGAGCAGTTCTTC	CATSRESGSYNEQFF
.	TRBV27	TRBD1	TRBJ2-3	TGTGCCAGCAGAAAAGACAGGGTGGGGGCAGATACGCAGTATTTT	CASRKDRVGADTQYF
.	TRBV11-2	TRBD1	TRBJ1-4	TGTGCCAGCAGCTTATGGCCCAAGGGACAGGTGAATGAAAAACTGTTTTTT	CASSLWPKGQVNEKLFF
.	TRBV9	.	TRBJ2-5	TGTGCCAGCAGCGTAGCTCCAGTGGAGACCCAGTACTTC	CASSVAPVETQYF
.	TRBV6-1	.	TRBJ1-2	TGTGCCAGCAGTGATCCACCTCAACTATACACCTTC	CASSDPPQLYTF
.	TRBV7-6	.	TRBJ2-5	TGTGCCAGCAGCTTATACGGACAGCAAGAGACCCAGTACTTC	CASSLYGQQETQYF
.	TRBV7-2	.	TRBJ1-2	TGTGCCAGCAGCTTAGAGGCTCTACGCAGGGGCTACACCTTC	CASSLEALRRGYTF
once	TRBV5-4	TRBD2	TRBJ2-5	TGTGCCAGCAGCTTGGACGGGAGGGCGGAGACCCAGTACTTC	CASSLDGRAETQYF
.	TRBV2	.	TRBJ2-3	TGTGCCAGCAACGGGGTAGTAGAAGATACGCAGTATTTT	CASNGVVEDTQYF
.	TRBV7-6	.	TRBJ2-3	TGTGCCAGCAGCTTAGGTACAGGATTCTCTAGCACAGATACGCAGTATTTT	CASSLGTGFSSTDTQYF
.	TRBV7-3	TRBD1	TRBJ2-3	TGTGCCAGCAGCTTAGGGACAGGGCTCACAGATACGCAGTATTTT	CASSLGTGLTDTQYF
.	TRBV30	TRBD1	TRBJ1-4	TGTGCCTGGAGGGGGACAGCCGAAAAACTGTTTTTT	CAWRGTAEKLFF
once	TRBV10-2	.	TRBJ1-5	TGCGCCAGCGCTACGCCCGGGGGCAATCAGCCCCAGCATTTT	CASATPGGNQPQHF
.	TRBV11-2	TRBD1	TRBJ1-2	TGTGCCAGCAGCCCAGGGGGGTTCTACACCTTC	CASSPGGFYTF
.	TRBV21-1	.	TRBJ2-5	TGTGCCAGCAGCAAAGTCCCTGGGCCGACAGCCGAGACCCAGTACTTC	CASSKVPGPTAETQYF
.	TRBV28	.	TRBJ2-1	TGTGCCAGCAGCCCGTACAGGAGCTCCTACAATGAGCAGTTCTTC	CASSPYRSSYNEQFF
.	TRBV6-1	TRBD1	TRBJ1-1	TGTGCCAGCAGTGAAACGACAGGGGGAATTGGGACTGAAGCTTTCTTT	CASSETTGGIGTEAFF
.	TRBV6-5	TRBD1	TRBJ1-2	TGTGCCAGCAGTTCACGACAGGGAGCTAACTATGGCTACACCTTC	CASSSRQGANYGYTF
.	TRBV28	.	TRBJ1-2	TGTGCCAGCAGTTTAAGCGGAGGGTCCAACTATGGCTACACCTTC	CASSLSGGSNYGYTF
.	TRBV15	TRBD2	TRBJ2-1	TGTGCCACCAGCAGAGATAGCGGGCCCTCGAATGAGCAGTTCTTC	CATSRDSGPSNEQFF